The present TCR beta chain was sequenced within a study of control samples from healthy donors and cancer patients. Germline CDR1 reads SEHNR; CDR2 reads FQNEAQ (reference sequence). The CDR3 contains 14 residues. V lost 3 bases to trimming and J lost 14 bases, with 17 bases between them. Clones were sequenced by immunoSEQ multiplex PCR, and TCRdb holds only the in-frame ones, with some missing. The table has 100,000 to 150,000 clones, about nine tenths seen once. This chain links TRBV7-9 with TRBJ1-6; TRBD1 might be the D (5 bases). Sequenced material: blood. This clonotype originated in a woman in her forties or fifties in good health. The CDR3 nucleotides read TGTGCCAGCAGCTTGGGGACCGCGCGGGGGACCCTCCACTTT. The encoded protein is CASSLGTARGTLHF.